Included here is one T cell receptor (beta chain) sequence, with context. The sample comes from a study of blood T cell repertoires in COVID-19. Across the whole study: Samples taken during acute and convalescent COVID-19 were collected in the United States, Italy and Spain. T cells, B-cell-depleted T cells, or PBMCs supplied cDNA or gDNA.

Here immunoSEQ multiplex PCR was the method, and the copy in TCRdb shows in-frame clones only, minus some. Here the sample spans approximately 250,000 clones, more than 65% being singletons. Germline CDR1 reads SGHRS; CDR2 reads YFSETQ. The ends were cut back, 0 bases at V and 7 bases at J, with 11 bases in the middle. The CDR3 covers 13 residues. The J gene is TRBJ2-7, the V gene TRBV5-1; unclear D gene. This receptor was identified in a man aged 35-49 years who had recovered from COVID-19. The sample taken for sequencing was peripheral blood. CDR3 amino acids: CASSLEQSLEQYF. The DNA of the CDR3 is TGCGCCAGCAGCTTGGAACAGTCCTTGGAGCAGTACTTC.